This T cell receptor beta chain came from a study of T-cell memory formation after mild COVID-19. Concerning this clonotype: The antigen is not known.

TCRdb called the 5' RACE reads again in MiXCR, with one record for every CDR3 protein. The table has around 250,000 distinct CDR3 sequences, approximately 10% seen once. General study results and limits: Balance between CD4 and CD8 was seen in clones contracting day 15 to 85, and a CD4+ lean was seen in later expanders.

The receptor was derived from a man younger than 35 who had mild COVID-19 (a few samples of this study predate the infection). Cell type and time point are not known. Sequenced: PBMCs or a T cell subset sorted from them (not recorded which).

The chain's CDR3 is CASSPGQGLDNSPLHF. In DNA, the CDR3 is TGTGCCAGCAGCCCGGGACAGGGCTTAGATAATTCACCCCTCCACTTT. The chain joins TRBV7-2 to TRBJ1-6; 9 bases match TRBD1. CDR1 and CDR2 (germline): SGHTA, FQGNSA. This CDR3 has 16 residues. With 5 bases clipped from V and 5 bases from J, the junction kept 7 bases outside the gene matches.